The TCR beta chain described here comes from a study of response to subunit inactivated influenza vaccine. TCRdb analysed the RT-PCR reads with MiXCR anew, one entry per CDR3 protein. The table includes about 520,000 distinct CDR3 sequences, roughly 23% detected once. The length of the CDR3 is 13 residues. Between the trimmed V and J ends, which lost 4 bases and 7 bases, there was a span of 13 bases. The germline gives CDR1 SGHTA, CDR2 FQGNSA. This chain connects TRBV7-2 to TRBJ1-1, with D possibly TRBD1 on 6 matching bases. The sequenced sample was CD4+ T cells sorted from PBMCs, obtained around 5 days after vaccination. The TCR was taken from a man between 50 and 59 years old who received an inactivated influenza vaccine. CDR3 sequence (DNA): TGTGCCAGCAGCTACAGGGTAGGGAGTGAAGCTTTCTTT. The encoded protein is CASSYRVGSEAFF.